Below are 17 T cell receptor beta chains sequenced from a single sample in a study of tumor and adjacent non-tumor tissue in lung cancer. A modified ARM-PCR protocol with three rounds of nested PCR amplified TCRbeta. TCRdb fed the multiplex PCR reads into MiXCR, producing one record per CDR3 protein. This sample has over 100,000 distinct CDR3 sequences, with roughly two thirds found just once. No cell sorting was done before RNA was extracted from the tissue. The normal lung tissue was taken more than 3 cm from the tumor edge. Input material: distant non-tumor lung tissue. These receptors originate from a man between 60 and 70 years old with non-small cell lung cancer.

As concerns this clonotype: The junction differs from germline at one of its ends, possibly a read error. The chain combines TRBV5-6 with TRBJ1-5; 7 positions match TRBD1. Matching the DNA end better, TRBJ2-3 makes the J call doubtful. Germline V gives CDR1 SGHDT, CDR2 YYEEEE. The CDR3 has 14 residues. CDR3 sequence: CASSLTGTNQPQYF. The CDR3 nucleotides read TGTGCCAGTAGCTTGACAGGGACCAATCAGCCCCAGTATTTT.

Regarding this clonotype: Given a much more abundant clone one base away, this may be a read error. Without the conserved terminal phenylalanine or tryptophan, this CDR3 likely stems from a read error. The chain has TRBV28 and TRBJ1-6; 7 bases line up with TRBD1. CDR1 MDHEN and CDR2 SYDVKM come from the germline V gene. Unmatched junction bases numbered 8, after V lost 5 bases and J lost 10 bases. The CDR3 is made up of 14 amino acids. This chain's CDR3 is CASSRDRVGSPLHI. The CDR3, as DNA: TGTGCCAGCAGTCGCGACAGGGTTGGATCACCCCTCCACATT.

This clonotype was seen a few times. A much more abundant neighbour one base away suggests this may be a read error. The rearrangement uses TRBV4-1 and TRBJ1-2; TRBD1 matches at 7 bases. V shed 4 bases, J shed 4 bases, and the junction held 12 bases outside the gene matches. Germline loops: CDR1 MGHRA, CDR2 YSYEKL. The CDR3 is 16 amino acids. CDR3 protein: CASSPARQGAFYGYTF. CDR3 in DNA: TGCGCCAGCAGCCCTGCGAGACAGGGAGCCTTCTATGGCTACACCTTC.

For this clonotype: The missing conserved phenylalanine or tryptophan at the end of this CDR3 makes a read error likely. The V and J genes are TRBV11-2 and TRBJ2-1, with a tentative D call TRBD2 (6 bases). Germline V CDR1 and CDR2: SGHAT, FQNNGV. V shed 2 bases and J shed 7 bases, with 15 bases lying between them. This CDR3 has 15 amino acids. CDR3 sequence: CASSLSVNGRNEQFI. The DNA of the CDR3 is TGTGCCAGCAGCTTATCGGTTAACGGGAGAAATGAGCAGTTCATC.

The chain recombines TRBV4-3 with TRBJ1-2; no firm D call. Germline V gene data show CDR1 as LGHNA and CDR2 as YSLEER. V shed 0 bases and J shed 5 bases, with 13 bases lying between them. The CDR3 extends over 15 amino acids. The CDR3, as DNA: TGCGCCAGCAGCCAAGATTCGACTTTTAAGTATGGCTACACCTTC. This encodes CASSQDSTFKYGYTF.

Concerning this clonotype: A much bigger clone sits one base away, suggesting this may be a read error. As DNA, the CDR3 is TGTGCCAGCAGTTCGCGGGGAGGGAAAACTGAAGCTTTCTTT. This sequence encodes CASSSRGGKTEAFF. This sequence joins TRBV12-3 or TRBV12-4 and TRBJ1-1; D is uncertain. Trimming took off 4 bases at V and 5 bases at J, with 14 bases between the two ends. The CDR3 is 14 amino acids.

This clonotype has only a few counts. This could be a read error, since a much larger clone is one nucleotide away. The V gene is TRBV11-2, the J gene TRBJ1-1; no clear D. CDR1 SGHAT and CDR2 FQNNGV come from the germline V gene. Trimming removed 5 bases at V and 11 bases at J, with 12 bases between. The CDR3 covers 11 residues. The CDR3 nucleotides read TGTGCCAGCAGCCTCGGACTTAGGGCTTTCTTT. Protein product: CASSLGLRAFF.

This clonotype was observed a few times. The chain is built from TRBV20-1 and TRBJ2-5, with D perhaps matching TRBD1 (5 bases). In germline, CDR1 is DFQATT, CDR2 SNEGSKA (reference sequence). This CDR3 contains 12 residues. The V end lost 3 bases, the J end lost 5 bases, and 10 bases lay between the germline ends. This CDR3 is CSARLQGETQYF. The CDR3 nucleotides read TGCAGTGCTAGGCTGCAGGGTGAGACCCAGTACTTC.

To note about this clonotype: With a much larger clone just one base away, this may be a read error. This is likely a read error, given that the CDR3 carries no conserved phenylalanine or tryptophan at its end. The V gene is TRBV11-3, the J gene TRBJ2-7, with unresolved D. Trimming took off 1 base at V and 5 bases at J, with 6 bases between the two ends. The length of the CDR3 is 12 residues. Per the germline V gene, CDR1 is SGHNT and CDR2 is YENEEA. The CDR3 sequence: CASSLGRNEQYI. The CDR3 DNA is TGTGCCAGCAGCTTAGGTCGAAACGAGCAGTACATC.

The table lists this clonotype with many counts. The chain links TRBV6-2 or TRBV6-3 to TRBJ2-1, with 10 bases fitting TRBD2. This CDR3 comprises 15 residues. Unmatched junction bases numbered 3, after V lost 5 bases and J lost 2 bases. Germline assignment: CDR1 MNHEY and CDR2 SVGEGT. The CDR3 is CASSISGRAYNEQFF. CDR3 DNA sequence: TGTGCCAGCAGTATAAGCGGGAGGGCCTACAATGAGCAGTTCTTC.

For this clonotype: Because the CDR3 is missing its conserved closing phenylalanine or tryptophan, this is likely a read error. This sequence joins TRBV4-1 and TRBJ2-1; D is uncertain. Germline V CDR1 and CDR2: MGHRA, YSYEKL. The CDR3 covers 16 residues. Trimming shortened V by 6 bases and J by 0 bases, and 15 bases separated the two germline ends. The DNA for the CDR3 is TGCGCCAGCAGTCGGCCAAACCGTTCCTCCTACAATGAGCAGTTCCTC. This sequence encodes CASSRPNRSSYNEQFL.

Worth noting for this clonotype: A much larger clonotype is one base distant, so this may be a read error. Since no conserved phenylalanine or tryptophan closes the CDR3, a read error is the likely cause. V and J are TRBV6-5 and TRBJ2-2, with D unclear. This CDR3 has 13 residues. Trimming took 6 bases from V and 4 from J, leaving 9 bases between them. Germline V gene data show CDR1 as MNHEY and CDR2 as SVGAGI. The CDR3 spells CASRRSATGELFL. The CDR3, as DNA: TGTGCCAGCAGAAGGTCGGCCACCGGGGAGCTGTTTCTT.

Worth noting for this clonotype: This likely comes from a read error, as the CDR3 has no conserved phenylalanine or tryptophan at its end. The V and J genes are TRBV4-1 and TRBJ2-3; perhaps TRBD2 as D (5 bases). The germline CDR1 and CDR2 sequences are MGHRA and YSYEKL. Trimming took off 6 bases at V and 5 bases at J, with 15 bases between the two ends. There are 14 residues in the CDR3. CDR3 nucleotide sequence: TGCGCCAGCAGACCCAATGGCGGGTTAGATACGCAGTATCTT. This encodes CASRPNGGLDTQYL.

A word on this clonotype: Just one base apart from a much larger clone, this may be a read error. This chain joins TRBV20-1 and TRBJ2-1, with D maybe TRBD2 (7 bases). Germline assignment: CDR1 DFQATT and CDR2 SNEGSKA (reference sequence). The CDR3 length is 15 residues. CDR3 amino acids: CSAGGGLAGYNEKFF. CDR3 nucleotide sequence: TGCAGTGCTGGGGGGGGGCTAGCAGGATACAATGAGAAGTTCTTC.

This clonotype turned up a few times. This chain uses TRBV28 with TRBJ1-1, with TRBD1 matching over 7 bases. This CDR3 spans 14 amino acids. Unmatched junction bases numbered 5, after V lost 7 bases and J lost 0 bases. CDR1 and CDR2 from the germline V gene are MDHEN and SYDVKM. This CDR3 is CASTPRGVNTEAFF. The CDR3 DNA sequence: TGTGCCAGCACCCCCAGGGGGGTGAACACTGAAGCTTTCTTT.

The chain has TRBV6-2 or TRBV6-3 and TRBJ2-1, with 9 bases matching TRBD2. J was trimmed by 13 bases and V by 5 bases; bases with no gene match: 15. Germline V lookup: CDR1 MNHEY, CDR2 SVGEGT. CDR3 length: 15 amino acids. CDR3: CASSLSGRLYSEQFF. CDR3 nucleotides: TGTGCCAGCAGTCTCAGCGGGAGGTTGTACAGTGAACAGTTCTTC.

The chain employs TRBV4-2 and TRBJ2-3, with TRBD2 as a possible D gene (5 bases). V shed 1 base and J shed 3 bases, with 14 bases lying between them. The germline gives CDR1 LGHNA, CDR2 YNFKEQ. The CDR3 has 16 amino acids. The CDR3, as DNA: TGTGCCAGCAGCCAAGGGGCTAGCCTTAGTACAGATACGCAGTATTTT. Amino acids: CASSQGASLSTDTQYF.